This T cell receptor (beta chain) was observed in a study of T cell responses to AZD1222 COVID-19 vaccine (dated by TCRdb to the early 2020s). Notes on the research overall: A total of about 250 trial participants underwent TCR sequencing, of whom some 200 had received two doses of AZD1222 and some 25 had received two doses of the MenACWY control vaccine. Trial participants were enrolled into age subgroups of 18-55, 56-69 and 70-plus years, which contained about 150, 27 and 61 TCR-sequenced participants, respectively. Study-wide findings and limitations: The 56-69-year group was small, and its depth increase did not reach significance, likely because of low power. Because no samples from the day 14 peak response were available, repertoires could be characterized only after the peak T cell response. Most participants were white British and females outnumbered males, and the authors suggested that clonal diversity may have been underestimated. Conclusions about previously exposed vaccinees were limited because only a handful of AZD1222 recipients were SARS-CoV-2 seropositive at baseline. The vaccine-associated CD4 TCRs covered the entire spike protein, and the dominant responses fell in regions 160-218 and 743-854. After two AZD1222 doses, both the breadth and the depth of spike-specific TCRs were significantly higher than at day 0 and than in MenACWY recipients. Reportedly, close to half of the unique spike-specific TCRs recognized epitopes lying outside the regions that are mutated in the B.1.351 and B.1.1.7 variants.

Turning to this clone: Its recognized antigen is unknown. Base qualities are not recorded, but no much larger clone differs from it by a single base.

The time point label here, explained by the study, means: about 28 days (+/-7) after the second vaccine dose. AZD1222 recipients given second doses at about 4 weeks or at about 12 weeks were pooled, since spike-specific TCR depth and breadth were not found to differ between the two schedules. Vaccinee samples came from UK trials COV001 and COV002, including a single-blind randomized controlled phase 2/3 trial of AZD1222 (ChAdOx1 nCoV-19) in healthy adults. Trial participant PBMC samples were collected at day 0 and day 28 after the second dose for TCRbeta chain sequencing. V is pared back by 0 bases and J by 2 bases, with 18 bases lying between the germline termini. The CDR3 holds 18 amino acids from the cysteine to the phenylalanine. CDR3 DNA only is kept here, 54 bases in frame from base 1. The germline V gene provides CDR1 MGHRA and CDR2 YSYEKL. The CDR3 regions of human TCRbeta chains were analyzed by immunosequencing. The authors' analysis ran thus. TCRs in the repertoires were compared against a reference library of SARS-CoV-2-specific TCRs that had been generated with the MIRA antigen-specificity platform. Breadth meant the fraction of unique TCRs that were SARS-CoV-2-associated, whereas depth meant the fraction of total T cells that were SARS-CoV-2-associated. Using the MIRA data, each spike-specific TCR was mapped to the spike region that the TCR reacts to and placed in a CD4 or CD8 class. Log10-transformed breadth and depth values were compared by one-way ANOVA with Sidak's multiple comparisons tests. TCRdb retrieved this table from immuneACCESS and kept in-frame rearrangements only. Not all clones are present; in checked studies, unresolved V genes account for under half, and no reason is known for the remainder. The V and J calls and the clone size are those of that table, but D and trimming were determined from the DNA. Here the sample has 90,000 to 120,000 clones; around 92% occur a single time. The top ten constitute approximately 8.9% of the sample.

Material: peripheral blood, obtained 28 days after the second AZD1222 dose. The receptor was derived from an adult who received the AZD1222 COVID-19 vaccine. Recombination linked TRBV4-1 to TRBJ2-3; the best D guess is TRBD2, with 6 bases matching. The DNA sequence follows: TGCGCCAGCAGCCAAGACCCCACCGGCGGGGCTAACACAGATACGCAGTATTTT. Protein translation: CASSQDPTGGANTDTQYF.